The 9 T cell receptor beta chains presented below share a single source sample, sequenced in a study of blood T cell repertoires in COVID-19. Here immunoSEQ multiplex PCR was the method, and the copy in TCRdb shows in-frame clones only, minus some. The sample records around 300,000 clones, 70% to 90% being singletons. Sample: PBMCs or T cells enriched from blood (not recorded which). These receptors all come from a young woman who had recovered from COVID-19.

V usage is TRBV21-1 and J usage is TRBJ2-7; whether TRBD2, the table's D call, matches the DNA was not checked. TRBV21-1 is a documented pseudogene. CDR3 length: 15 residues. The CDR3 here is CASSKAEGVPYEQYF. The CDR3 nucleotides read TGTGCCAGCAGCAAGGCGGAGGGAGTGCCCTACGAGCAGTACTTC.

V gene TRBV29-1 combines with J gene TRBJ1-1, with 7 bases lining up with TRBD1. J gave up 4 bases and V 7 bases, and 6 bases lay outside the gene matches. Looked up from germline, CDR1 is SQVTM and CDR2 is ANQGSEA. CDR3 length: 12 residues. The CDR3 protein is CSAVRGSTEAFF. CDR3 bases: TGCAGCGCAGTCAGGGGGAGCACTGAAGCTTTCTTT.

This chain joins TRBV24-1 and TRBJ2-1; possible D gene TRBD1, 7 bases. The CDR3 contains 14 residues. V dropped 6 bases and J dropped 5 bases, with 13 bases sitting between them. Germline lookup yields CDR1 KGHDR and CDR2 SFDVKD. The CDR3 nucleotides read TGTGCCACCAGTACAGGGGAGGTCCACAATGAGCAGTTCTTC. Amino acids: CATSTGEVHNEQFF.

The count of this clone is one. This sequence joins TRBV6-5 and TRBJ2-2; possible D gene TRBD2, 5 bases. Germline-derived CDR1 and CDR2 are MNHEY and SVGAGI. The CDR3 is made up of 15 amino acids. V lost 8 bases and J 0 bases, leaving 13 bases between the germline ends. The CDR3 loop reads CASQRQVPNTGELFF. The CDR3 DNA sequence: TGTGCCAGCCAGCGGCAGGTTCCGAACACCGGGGAGCTGTTTTTT.

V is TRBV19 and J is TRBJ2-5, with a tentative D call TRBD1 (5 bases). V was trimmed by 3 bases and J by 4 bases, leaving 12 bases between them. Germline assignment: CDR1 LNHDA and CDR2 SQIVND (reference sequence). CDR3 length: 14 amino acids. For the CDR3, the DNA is TGTGCCAGTAGTATTACTGGGGCCGGAGAGACCCAGTACTTC. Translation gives CASSITGAGETQYF.

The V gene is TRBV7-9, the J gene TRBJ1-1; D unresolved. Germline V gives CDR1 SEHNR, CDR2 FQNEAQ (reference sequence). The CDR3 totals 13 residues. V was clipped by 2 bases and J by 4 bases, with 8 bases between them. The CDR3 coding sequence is TGTGCCAGCAGCTTATGGGAGGGCACTGAAGCTTTCTTT. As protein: CASSLWEGTEAFF.

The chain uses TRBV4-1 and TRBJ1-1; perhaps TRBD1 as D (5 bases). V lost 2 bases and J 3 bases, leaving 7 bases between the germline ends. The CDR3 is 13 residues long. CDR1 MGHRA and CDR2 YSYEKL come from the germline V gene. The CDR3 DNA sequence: TGCGCCAGCAGCCAACCCAGGGACACTGAAGCTTTCTTT. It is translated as CASSQPRDTEAFF.

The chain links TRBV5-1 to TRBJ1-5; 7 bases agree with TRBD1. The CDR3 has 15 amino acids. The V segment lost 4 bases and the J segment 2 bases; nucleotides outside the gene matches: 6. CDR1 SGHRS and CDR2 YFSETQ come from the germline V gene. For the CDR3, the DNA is TGCGCCAGCAGCCTCACTACAGGGGGCAATCAGCCCCAGCATTTT. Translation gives CASSLTTGGNQPQHF.

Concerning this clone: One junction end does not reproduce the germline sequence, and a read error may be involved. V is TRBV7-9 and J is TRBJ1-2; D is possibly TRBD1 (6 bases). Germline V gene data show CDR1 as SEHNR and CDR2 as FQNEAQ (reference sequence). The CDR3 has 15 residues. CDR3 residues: CASSLALDSVGGYTF. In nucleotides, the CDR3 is TGTGCCAGCAGTTTAGCCTTGGACAGCGTCGGGGGCTACACCTTC.